This TCR beta chain appears in the sequencing data of a study of cytomegalovirus exposure and HLA in healthy donors. The V gene end was trimmed by 0 bases and the J gene end by 2 bases; junction bases not matched to a gene: 8. CDR1 is LNHNV, CDR2 YYDKDF, per germline (reference sequence). There are 17 residues in the CDR3. The PCR employed 60 Vbeta primers together with 13 Jbeta primers. TCRdb's copy holds only in-frame clones and misses some; the assay was immunoSEQ multiplex PCR. There are about 200,000 clones in the sample; approximately 82% occur only once, and 3.8% lies in the top ten. Study-wide findings and caveats: Some V segments, including TRBV6-2 and TRBV6-3, were excluded as indistinguishable.

Worth noting for this clone: Its antigen is undetermined.

V gene TRBV15 combines with J gene TRBJ2-7; 9 bases line up with TRBD2. The TCR was taken from a male donor in good health and CMV-seronegative. The sequenced sample consisted of PBMCs. The CDR3 loop is CATSRDFASGVTYEQYF. The DNA of the CDR3 is TGTGCCACCAGCAGAGATTTCGCTAGCGGGGTTACCTACGAGCAGTACTTC. Filled out from reference TRBV15 and TRBJ2-7, the complete variable domain reads DAMVIQNPRYQVTQFGKPVTLSCSQTLNHNVMYWYQQKSSQAPKLLFHYYDKDFNNEADTPDNFQSRRPNTSFCFLDIRSPGLGDTAMYLCATSRDFASGVTYEQYFGPGTRLTVT.